The subject of this entry is one TCR beta chain. The data stem from a study of blood T cell repertoires in COVID-19. For the study at large: Acute and convalescent COVID-19 samples came from the United States, Italy and Spain. Sources were T cells, B-cell-depleted T cells, or PBMCs; the material itself was cDNA or gDNA.

CDR3 length: 14 amino acids. Germline V gives CDR1 KGHDR, CDR2 SFDVKD. The V end was cut by 3 bases, the J end by 2 bases, with 7 bases between. Original processing methods: It was from reference gene primer amplification that nucleated cell counts were estimated. Sequenced by immunoSEQ multiplex PCR; TCRdb stores in-frame clones only, minus some. V, J and clone size reflect that table, while D and trimming were determined from the DNA. The data show 62,000 or so clones, 70% to 90% seen once. This TCR derives from a woman aged 55-69 years with acute or convalescent COVID-19. The chain recombines TRBV24-1 with TRBJ1-5; weak D call: TRBD1 (6 bases). The sequenced sample consisted of peripheral blood. The CDR3 DNA is TGTGCCACCAGTGATCGACAGGGCAATCAGCCCCAGCATTTT. Translating it yields CATSDRQGNQPQHF.